These 12 T cell receptor beta chains came from one sample sequenced in a study of radiotherapy plus CTLA-4 blockade in lung cancer. Clones were read by immunoSEQ multiplex PCR, and TCRdb kept only the in-frame ones, dropping some. Of around 63,000 clones in the sample, around 77% were seen once. The sequencing used peripheral blood, collected from a patient treated with radiotherapy plus ipilimumab. These receptor sequences come from a human donor with non-small cell lung cancer whose response to radiotherapy plus ipilimumab could not be evaluated. Some clones in this sample may be carry-over from other donors' samples.

The sample holds one count of this clone. The chain has TRBV10-1 and TRBJ1-4; no clear D gene. The CDR3 has 12 residues. Germline lookup yields CDR1 WNHNN and CDR2 SYGVQD (reference sequence). Trimming cost V 2 bases and J 8 bases, with 6 bases left between them. The CDR3 protein is CASSEAPEKLFF. In DNA, the CDR3 is TGCGCCAGCAGTGAGGCGCCGGAAAAACTGTTTTTT.

The chain uses TRBV29-1 and TRBJ2-6; D unclear. Germline lookup yields CDR1 SQVTM and CDR2 ANQGSEA. Trimming shortened V by 6 bases and J by 1 base, and 4 bases separated the two germline ends. The CDR3 sequence is 12 residues long. The CDR3 DNA is TGCAGCGTCCAATCTGGGGCCAACGTCCTGACTTTC. This translates into CSVQSGANVLTF.

The chain couples TRBV5-6 to TRBJ2-5; TRBD1 aligns across 8 bases. The CDR3 is 14 residues long. With 4 bases clipped from V and 11 bases from J, the junction kept 13 bases outside the gene matches. Germline V lookup: CDR1 SGHDT, CDR2 YYEEEE. The CDR3 nucleotides are TGTGCCAGCAGCACCCGGACAGGGTATATAGGGCAGTACTTC. It specifies CASSTRTGYIGQYF.

The chain links TRBV18 to TRBJ1-6, with 9 bases that match TRBD1. The CDR3 covers 17 residues. The V and J ends lost 1 base and 6 bases, in that order; junction bases with no gene match: 7. CDR1 and CDR2 from the germline V gene are KGHSH and LQKENI. The CDR3 region is CASSPLEVDRGNSPLHF. Here the CDR3 DNA reads TGTGCCAGCTCACCACTTGAAGTGGACAGGGGTAATTCACCCCTCCACTTT.

This clone was seen more than once but under ten times. The rearrangement uses TRBV7-9 and TRBJ2-7; 10 bases agree with TRBD1. The CDR3 is 14 amino acids. Trimming cost V 4 bases and J 2 bases; bases outside gene matches: 2. Germline values: CDR1 SEHNR, CDR2 FQNEAQ (reference sequence). The CDR3 spells CASSSGTGAYEQYF. The CDR3 DNA reads as TGTGCCAGCAGCTCCGGGACAGGGGCCTACGAGCAGTACTTC. The whole variable domain, filled in from reference TRBV7-9 and TRBJ2-7, reads DTGVSQNPRHKITKRGQNVTFRCDPISEHNRLYWYRQTLGQGPEFLTYFQNEAQLEKSRLLSDRFSAERPKGSFSTLEIQRTEQGDSAMYLCASSSGTGAYEQYFGPGTRLTVT.

The chain recombines TRBV15 with TRBJ2-2; possible D gene TRBD1, 5 bases. V shed 1 base and J shed 4 bases, with 7 bases lying between them. The CDR3 length is 14 residues. Germline V gives CDR1 LNHNV, CDR2 YYDKDF (reference sequence). The CDR3 DNA reads as TGTGCCACCAGCAGAGTTAGGGGCACCGGGGAGCTGTTTTTT. Translated: CATSRVRGTGELFF.

The chain links TRBV29-1 to TRBJ1-5; maybe TRBD1 (6 bases). Trimming removed 8 bases from V and 0 bases from J, with 8 bases in between. This CDR3 has 12 amino acids. Germline CDR1 is SQVTM and CDR2 is ANQGSEA. This CDR3 is CSYRDSNQPQHF. Here the CDR3 DNA reads TGCAGCTACAGGGATAGCAATCAGCCCCAGCATTTT.

V is TRBV28 and J is TRBJ1-4; D perhaps matches TRBD1 (5 bases). CDR1 and CDR2 (germline): MDHEN, SYDVKM. V was clipped by 2 bases and J by 7 bases, with 11 bases between them. This CDR3 region has 14 residues. CDR3 amino acids: CASSLNPRVEKLFF. The DNA of the CDR3 is TGTGCCAGCAGTTTAAACCCCAGGGTTGAAAAACTGTTTTTT.

The chain employs TRBV19 and TRBJ1-1; maybe TRBD1 (6 bases). Per the germline V gene, CDR1 is LNHDA and CDR2 is SQIVND (reference sequence). This CDR3 has 13 amino acids. V lost 7 bases to trimming and J lost 4 bases, with 13 bases between them. The CDR3 loop reads CASMARDTTEAFF. CDR3 DNA sequence: TGTGCCAGTATGGCCCGGGACACCACTGAAGCTTTCTTT.

The J gene is TRBJ2-3, the V gene TRBV5-1; 8 bases are shared with TRBD1. The germline V gene encodes CDR1 SGHRS and CDR2 YFSETQ. Trimming took 4 bases from V and 1 from J; bases not matched to a gene: 8. The CDR3 totals 16 residues. CDR3 protein: CASSQGARGGTDTQYF. CDR3 bases: TGCGCCAGCAGCCAGGGGGCCCGAGGAGGCACAGATACGCAGTATTTT.

The gene calls are TRBV7-8 and TRBJ1-1; D remains unclear. The CDR3 totals 14 residues. With 0 bases removed from V and 2 bases from J, the gap between germline ends came to 7 bases. The germline V gene encodes CDR1 SGHVS and CDR2 FQNEAQ. CDR3 nucleotide sequence: TGTGCCAGCAGCTTAGCAGCAGGTAACACTGAAGCTTTCTTT. This translates into CASSLAAGNTEAFF.

V gene TRBV28 combines with J gene TRBJ2-5, with 7 bases aligning to TRBD1. Germline lookup yields CDR1 MDHEN and CDR2 SYDVKM. Trimming cost V 4 bases and J 5 bases; bases outside gene matches: 7. This CDR3 has 14 residues. The DNA of the CDR3 is TGTGCCAGCAGTTCCTCAGGGGGTATTGAGACCCAGTACTTC. Encoded protein: CASSSSGGIETQYF.